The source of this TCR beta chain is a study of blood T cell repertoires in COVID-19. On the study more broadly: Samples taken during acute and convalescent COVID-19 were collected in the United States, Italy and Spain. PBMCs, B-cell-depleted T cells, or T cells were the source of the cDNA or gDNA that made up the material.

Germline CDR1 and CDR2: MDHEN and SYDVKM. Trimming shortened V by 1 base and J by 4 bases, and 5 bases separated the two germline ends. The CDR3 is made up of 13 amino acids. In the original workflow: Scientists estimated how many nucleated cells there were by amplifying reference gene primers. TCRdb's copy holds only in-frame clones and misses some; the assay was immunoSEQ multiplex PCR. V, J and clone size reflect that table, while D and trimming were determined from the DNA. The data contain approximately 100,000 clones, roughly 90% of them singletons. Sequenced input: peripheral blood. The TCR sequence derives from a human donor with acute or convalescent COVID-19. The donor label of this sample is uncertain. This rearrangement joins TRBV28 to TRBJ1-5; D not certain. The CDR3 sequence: CASSLLANQPQHF. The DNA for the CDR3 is TGTGCCAGCAGTTTATTAGCAAATCAGCCCCAGCATTTT.